This T cell receptor (beta chain) was captured by sequencing in a study of blood T cell repertoires in COVID-19. Data came from immunoSEQ multiplex PCR; TCRdb stores just in-frame clones and leaves some out. The sample includes about 110,000 clones, 88% of them seen just once. Germline-derived CDR1 and CDR2 are SGHTA and FQGNSA. The trim removed 2 bases at V and 10 bases at J, leaving 7 bases unmatched. The CDR3 is 14 residues long. This receptor was taken from a woman in her forties or fifties with active or convalescent COVID-19. V and J are TRBV7-2 and TRBJ1-1; TRBD1 matches 10 bases. The sequenced sample was peripheral blood. Here the CDR3 reads CASSLINRDRGAFF. For the CDR3, the DNA is TGTGCCAGCAGCTTAATAAACCGGGACAGGGGAGCTTTCTTT.